The rows below give T cell receptor beta chains drawn from one sample of a study of T cell responses to AZD1222 COVID-19 vaccine. TCRdb's table, derived via immunoSEQ multiplex PCR, lists solely in-frame clones and lacks some. The sample has approximately 150,000 clones, roughly 90% seen once. Specimen: peripheral blood, collected 28 days after the second AZD1222 dose. The receptors originated from an adult who received the AZD1222 COVID-19 vaccine. Each CDR3 is given with its conserved first and last residue. The D gene is left open where the match is weak. Only part of the rows carry a size: once, few, many, or a class if the clone is expanded.

j_gene | len | abundance | v_gene | d_gene | CDR3aa | CDR3nt
TRBJ2-7 | 15 | few | TRBV19 | TRBD2 | CASRTGTSGSYEQYF | TGTGCCAGTAGGACCGGGACTAGCGGGTCCTACGAGCAGTACTTC
TRBJ1-2 | 15 | . | TRBV5-1 | . | CASSLLSGSNYGYTF | TGCGCCAGCAGCCTGCTATCGGGTTCTAACTATGGCTACACCTTC
TRBJ1-5 | 16 | . | TRBV6-1 | TRBD1 | CASSETTGGGNQPQHF | TGTGCCAGCAGTGAGACGACAGGGGGTGGCAATCAGCCCCAGCATTTT
TRBJ1-6 | 13 | . | TRBV2 | . | CASSETPGVLSHF | TGTGCCAGCAGTGAAACCCCAGGCGTGCTCAGCCACTTT
TRBJ2-3 | 17 | once | TRBV28 | . | CASTTILPNSDPDTQYF | TGTGCCAGCACTACCATCCTACCAAATAGTGACCCAGATACGCAGTATTTT
TRBJ2-7 | 12 | . | TRBV24-1 | . | CATSEGSNEQYF | TGTGCCACCAGCGAAGGGTCCAACGAGCAGTACTTC
TRBJ1-2 | 17 | . | TRBV3-1/TRBV3-2 | TRBD1 | CASSQVKRTGRNYGYTF | TGTGCCAGCAGCCAAGTTAAAAGGACAGGGAGGAACTATGGCTACACCTTC
TRBJ1-1 | 14 | . | TRBV7-9 | . | CASEYRAPNTEAFF | TGTGCCAGCGAATACAGGGCCCCGAACACTGAAGCTTTCTTT
TRBJ2-7 | 14 | . | TRBV4-2 | . | CASSQEFQAYEQYF | TGTGCCAGCAGCCAAGAGTTCCAGGCCTACGAGCAGTACTTC
TRBJ2-3 | 13 | . | TRBV18 | . | CASSPTFTDTQYF | TGTGCCAGCTCACCCACCTTCACAGATACGCAGTATTTT
TRBJ1-2 | 14 | . | TRBV9 | TRBD1 | CASSLGQGDYGYTF | TGTGCCAGCAGCCTGGGACAGGGAGACTATGGCTACACCTTC
TRBJ1-1 | 11 | . | TRBV6-5 | . | CASSKRGRPFF | TGTGCCAGCAGTAAGAGGGGTAGGCCTTTCTTT
TRBJ1-4 | 15 | . | TRBV28 | . | CASSGGGVTNEKLFF | TGTGCCAGCAGTGGTGGGGGAGTAACTAATGAAAAACTGTTTTTT
TRBJ2-6 | 17 | . | TRBV9 | TRBD1 | CASSASGTGVGANVLTF | TGTGCCAGCAGCGCCTCCGGGACAGGGGTTGGGGCCAACGTCCTGACTTTC
TRBJ1-5 | 16 | . | TRBV19 | . | CASTPYGGISNQPQHF | TGTGCCAGTACCCCCTACGGAGGGATCAGCAATCAGCCCCAGCATTTT
TRBJ1-2 | 13 | . | TRBV29-1 | TRBD1 | CSVDRVGIYGYTF | TGCAGCGTAGACAGGGTAGGGATCTATGGCTACACCTTC
TRBJ2-6 | 17 | . | TRBV18 | TRBD2 | CASSPSSGRSGANVLTF | TGTGCCAGCTCACCGAGTAGCGGGAGGTCTGGGGCCAACGTCCTGACTTTC
TRBJ2-7 | 17 | . | TRBV18 | . | CASSPGSIGGEAYEQYF | TGTGCCAGCTCACCAGGCTCGATCGGAGGTGAGGCCTACGAGCAGTACTTC
TRBJ1-2 | 19 | . | TRBV29-1 | . | CSVGRRLAAAPLYNYGYTF | TGCAGCGTTGGTCGAAGATTGGCAGCAGCACCTTTATATAACTATGGCTACACCTTC
TRBJ1-1 | 15 | . | TRBV5-1 | TRBD1 | CASSLPQGARTEAFF | TGCGCCAGCAGCTTACCACAGGGGGCAAGAACTGAAGCTTTCTTT
TRBJ2-7 | 17 | . | TRBV5-1 | TRBD2 | CASSEAGTSGKGDEQYF | TGCGCCAGCAGCGAGGCCGGGACTAGCGGGAAGGGGGACGAGCAGTACTTC
TRBJ2-1 | 17 | . | TRBV7-3 | . | CASSLKGASGPQDEQFF | TGTGCCAGCAGCTTAAAGGGGGCTAGCGGGCCTCAGGATGAGCAGTTCTTC
TRBJ2-7 | 17 | . | TRBV23-1 | . | CASSQSSGPIRDYEQYF | TGCGCCAGCAGTCAATCTTCCGGGCCTATACGTGACTACGAGCAGTACTTC
TRBJ1-6 | 16 | . | TRBV28 | . | CASSPLTTVSNSPLHF | TGTGCCAGCAGTCCACTGACGACAGTTTCTAATTCACCCCTCCACTTT
TRBJ1-6 | 14 | . | TRBV3-1/TRBV3-2 | . | CASSQRTTDSPLHF | TGTGCCAGCAGCCAAAGGACAACCGATTCACCCCTCCACTTT
TRBJ2-1 | 18 | . | TRBV5-5 | TRBD2 | CASSLDWREGHIYNEQFF | TGTGCCAGCAGCTTGGATTGGCGGGAGGGCCATATATACAATGAGCAGTTCTTC
TRBJ2-3 | 12 | . | TRBV12-3/TRBV12-4 | . | CASSFWGDTQYF | TGTGCCAGCAGTTTCTGGGGCGATACGCAGTATTTT
TRBJ1-1 | 18 | . | TRBV27 | TRBD1 | CASSSGITGGPLNTEAFF | TGTGCCAGCAGTTCCGGAATTACAGGGGGTCCCCTGAACACTGAAGCTTTCTTT
TRBJ2-3 | 16 | . | TRBV28 | TRBD2 | CASSLGTSGRVDTQYF | TGTGCCAGCAGTCTCGGGACTAGCGGGAGGGTGGATACGCAGTATTTT
TRBJ2-3 | 14 | once | TRBV5-8 | . | CASSLYGATDTQYF | TGTGCCAGCAGCCTTTATGGGGCTACGGATACGCAGTATTTT
TRBJ2-1 | 10 | . | TRBV29-1 | . | CSVGTNEQFF | TGCAGCGTTGGAACAAACGAGCAGTTCTTC
TRBJ1-2 | 14 | . | TRBV7-2 | . | CASSSDPGGNGYTF | TGTGCCAGCAGCTCCGACCCGGGCGGGAATGGCTACACCTTC
TRBJ1-3 | 14 | . | TRBV7-2 | . | CASSLMLSGNTIYF | TGTGCCAGCAGCTTAATGCTCTCTGGAAACACCATATATTTT
TRBJ2-7 | 15 | once | TRBV28 | TRBD1 | CASIQAGTGGYEQYF | TGTGCCAGCATCCAGGCCGGGACAGGGGGCTACGAGCAGTACTTC
TRBJ2-7 | 12 | once | TRBV30 | . | CAWRVNSYEQYF | TGTGCCTGGAGGGTCAACTCCTACGAGCAGTACTTC
TRBJ2-7 | 16 | few | TRBV27 | . | CASSTTPPQYAYEQYF | TGTGCCAGCAGTACTACTCCCCCTCAGTACGCCTACGAGCAGTACTTC
TRBJ1-3 | 16 | once | TRBV9 | . | CASSVGASMGGNTIYF | TGTGCCAGCAGCGTAGGTGCGAGTATGGGGGGAAACACCATATATTTT
TRBJ2-1 | 16 | . | TRBV11-3 | TRBD2 | CASSPLASGFYNEQFF | TGTGCCAGCAGCCCCTTGGCTAGCGGGTTTTACAATGAGCAGTTCTTC
TRBJ2-1 | 16 | . | TRBV5-4 | . | CASSLGAGSSYNEQFF | TGTGCCAGCAGCTTGGGGGCAGGGAGCTCCTACAATGAGCAGTTCTTC
TRBJ1-3 | 14 | . | TRBV6-5 | . | CASSRWDRGNTIYF | TGTGCCAGCAGCAGGTGGGATAGGGGAAACACCATATATTTT
TRBJ2-1 | 14 | . | TRBV6-2/TRBV6-3 | . | CASSNPGTHNEQFF | TGTGCCAGCAGTAACCCCGGGACTCACAATGAGCAGTTCTTC
TRBJ2-7 | 15 | . | TRBV19 | TRBD2 | CASTSGGGGYYEQYF | TGTGCCAGTACATCGGGAGGCGGGGGGTACTACGAGCAGTACTTC
TRBJ2-3 | 15 | . | TRBV7-3 | TRBD1 | CASSEGTANSGTQYF | TGTGCCAGCAGCGAAGGGACAGCCAACTCGGGGACGCAGTATTTT
TRBJ1-2 | 12 | . | TRBV18 | . | CASSPSNYGYTF | TGTGCCAGCTCACCTTCAAACTATGGCTACACCTTC
TRBJ2-1 | 14 | . | TRBV9 | . | CASSDRTAGSEQFF | TGTGCCAGCAGCGACCGAACCGCGGGGTCAGAGCAGTTCTTC
TRBJ2-1 | 14 | . | TRBV19 | . | CASSKVGPGYEQFF | TGTGCCAGTAGTAAAGTAGGCCCCGGCTATGAGCAGTTCTTC
TRBJ2-5 | 15 | . | TRBV7-2 | TRBD1 | CASSRTGGYRDTQYF | TGTGCCAGCAGCCGGACAGGGGGGTACCGAGATACCCAGTACTTC
TRBJ1-5 | 17 | . | TRBV7-2 | . | CASSLEPEGWGNQPQHF | TGTGCCAGCAGCTTAGAACCGGAAGGGTGGGGGAATCAGCCCCAGCATTTT
TRBJ2-2 | 17 | . | TRBV21-1 | . | CASAKVNPGGLTGELFF | TGTGCCAGCGCAAAAGTAAACCCAGGGGGACTAACCGGGGAGCTGTTTTTT
TRBJ1-1 | 13 | . | TRBV24-1 | . | CATSTGPNTEAFF | TGTGCCACTTCGACAGGACCGAACACTGAAGCTTTCTTT
TRBJ1-1 | 13 | . | TRBV6-2/TRBV6-3 | TRBD1 | CASSYETRGKAFF | TGTGCCAGCAGTTACGAGACCAGGGGGAAAGCTTTCTTT
TRBJ2-2 | 16 | once | TRBV5-1 | . | CASSLAQAANTGELFF | TGCGCCAGCAGCTTGGCACAGGCGGCGAACACCGGGGAGCTGTTTTTT
TRBJ1-5 | 13 | . | TRBV2 | . | CASSGGDGQPQHF | TGTGCCAGCAGTGGAGGGGACGGTCAGCCCCAGCATTTT
TRBJ1-1 | 15 | . | TRBV19 | . | CASSIVEGVGTEAFF | TGTGCCAGTAGTATAGTTGAGGGGGTGGGCACTGAAGCTTTCTTT
TRBJ1-2 | 15 | . | TRBV11-2 | . | CASSLDGPSGYGYTF | TGTGCCAGCAGCTTGGACGGTCCCAGTGGCTATGGCTACACCTTC